This paragraph covers one TCR beta chain sequence. Its antigen is unknown. UMI-labeled TRB cDNA libraries were prepared by 5' RACE. TCRdb re-called the 5' RACE reads and gives one entry per CDR3 protein, without DNA. The sample's table shows 50,000 to 55,000 distinct CDR3 sequences. Triplicate sorting captured approximately 290,000 cells each from every CD8+ T cell subset. The data belong to a study of CXCR3-negative and CXCR3-positive naive CD8 T cells. Overall study results and limits: TRB CDR3s of CXCR3-positive naive cells were more hydrophobic than those of CXCR3-negative naive cells.

The TCR originated in a human donor in good health. Some clones in this sample may be carry-over from other donors' samples. Sequencing used naive CXCR3- CD8+ T cells from blood. Described subset: CD45RO-CCR7+CD27+CD95- naive CD8+ T cells lacking CXCR3 (TNR3-).

CDR3 amino acids: CASSFAGVDEQYF. The gene calls are TRBV12-3 or TRBV12-4 and TRBJ2-7; with no DNA, the TCRdb D assignment of TRBD1 cannot be verified. This CDR3 region has 13 residues.